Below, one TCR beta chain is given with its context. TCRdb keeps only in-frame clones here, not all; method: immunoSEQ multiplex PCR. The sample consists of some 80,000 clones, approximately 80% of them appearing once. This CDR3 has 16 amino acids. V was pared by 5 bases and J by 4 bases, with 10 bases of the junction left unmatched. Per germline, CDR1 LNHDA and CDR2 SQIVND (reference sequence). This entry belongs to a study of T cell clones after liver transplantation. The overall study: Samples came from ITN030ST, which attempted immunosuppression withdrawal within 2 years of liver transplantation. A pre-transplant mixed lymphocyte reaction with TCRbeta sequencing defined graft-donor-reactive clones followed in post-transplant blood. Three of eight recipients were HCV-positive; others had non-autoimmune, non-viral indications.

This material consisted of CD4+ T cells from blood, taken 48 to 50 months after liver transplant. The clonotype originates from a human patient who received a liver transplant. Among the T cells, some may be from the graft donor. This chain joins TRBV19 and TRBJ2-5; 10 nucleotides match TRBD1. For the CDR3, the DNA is TGTGCCAGTAGTTCCCAGCGGGACAGGGGTGGAGAGACCCAGTACTTC. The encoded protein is CASSSQRDRGGETQYF.